The clone carrying this T cell receptor beta chain was seen more than once but under ten times. Its antigen is not identified. This sample is drawn from a study of blood T cells in healthy people across ages. Broader study findings: The study could not conclusively compare naive and antigen-experienced cells, given its unsorted PBMCs. In long-lived donors, naive CD4+ cell counts and diversity exceeded those of aged donors.

The authors ran a second PCR of 7 to 11 cycles using a sample-barcoded 5' primer and a J-beta primer mix. TCRdb analysed the 5' RACE reads with MiXCR anew, one entry per CDR3 protein. The table shows some 640,000 distinct CDR3 sequences, with around 48% occurring only once. The sample taken for sequencing was blood. This TCR was sampled from a woman aged 60-70 years in good health.

The CDR3 loop is CASSFEWENTEAFF. The CDR3 DNA reads TGCGCCAGCAGCTTTGAGTGGGAAAACACTGAAGCTTTCTTT. J is TRBJ1-1 and V is TRBV5-1; no firm D call. This CDR3 has 14 residues. V dropped 2 bases and J dropped 2 bases, with 10 bases sitting between them. Looked up from germline, CDR1 is SGHRS and CDR2 is YFSETQ.